The entry below gives a single T cell receptor (beta chain) sequence along with its context. What it binds is unknown. Trimming took 0 bases from V and 6 from J, leaving 8 bases between them. The CDR3 runs 12 residues. Germline CDR1 SQVTM, CDR2 ANQGSEA. This table comes from immunoSEQ multiplex PCR, and its TCRdb copy is limited to in-frame clones, with some not included. Counted here are about 150,000 clones, 80% to 95% occurring once; the ten biggest clones make up about 3%. The record originates from a study of T cell responses to AZD1222 COVID-19 vaccine. Study-level results: Spike-specific TCR breadth and depth went up after people got two AZD1222 doses. Unmutated regions of variants are reportedly targeted by nearly half of spike-specific TCRs. Researchers report vaccine-associated CD4 TCRs spanning spike, with dominance at 160-218 and 743-854.

The chain has TRBV29-1 and TRBJ1-1, with D unresolved. The source material was peripheral blood, sampled on day 0 of MenACWY control vaccination. The TCR originated in an adult in good health. The CDR3 DNA follows: TGCAGCGTTGAAGATCGGCGGGCTGAAGCTTTCTTT. Translated, it gives CSVEDRRAEAFF.